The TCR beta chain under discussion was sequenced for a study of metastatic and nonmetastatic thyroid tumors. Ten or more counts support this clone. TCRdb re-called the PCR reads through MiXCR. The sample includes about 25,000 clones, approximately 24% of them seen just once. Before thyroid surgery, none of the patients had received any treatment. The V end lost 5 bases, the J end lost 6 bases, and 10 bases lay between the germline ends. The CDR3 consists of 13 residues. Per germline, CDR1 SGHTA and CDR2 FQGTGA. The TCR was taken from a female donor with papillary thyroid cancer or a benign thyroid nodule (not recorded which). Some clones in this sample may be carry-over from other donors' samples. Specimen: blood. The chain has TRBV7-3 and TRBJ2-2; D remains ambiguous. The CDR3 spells CASSVNQAGELFF. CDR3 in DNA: TGTGCCAGCAGCGTCAACCAGGCCGGGGAGCTGTTTTTT.